This T cell receptor (beta chain) is drawn from a study of shared clonotypes between healthy human individuals. CD45RO-negative cells were positively selected for CCR7, leaving out terminally differentiated effector memory CD45RA+ cells. TCRdb's copy holds only in-frame clones and misses some; the assay was immunoSEQ multiplex PCR. The table lists around 1.9 million clones, about 92% of them singletons. Trimming took off 6 bases at V and 4 bases at J, with 21 bases between the two ends. The length of the CDR3 is 16 residues. In germline, CDR1 is SNHLY, CDR2 FYNNEI. The chain carries TRBV2 and TRBJ1-2; weak D call: TRBD1 (5 bases). Sequenced sample: naive CD8+ T cells from PBMCs. This clonotype originated in a man aged 18 to 30 in good health. Some clones in this sample may be carry-over from other donors' samples. In nucleotides, the CDR3 is TGTGCCAGCAGAGCCTATCTTAGAACAGGTGGCTATGGCTACACCTTC. Translating it yields CASRAYLRTGGYGYTF.